This paragraph covers one T cell receptor beta chain sequence. Its antigen remains unidentified. Base qualities are not provided; no much larger clone lies one nucleotide away. Sample time point, as interpreted from the label and publication: pre-transplant. Thawed unstimulated PBMCs were stained for CD3, CD4 and CD8 and FACS-sorted into CD3+CD4+ and CD3+CD8+ populations. Each of the 8 studied subjects was randomized to immunosuppression withdrawal. The Qiagen DNeasy Blood and Tissue Kit was used for isolation of genomic DNA. This sample is part of a study of T cell clones after liver transplantation (dated by TCRdb to about 2019). About the investigation overall: Samples were obtained from ITN030ST, a randomized trial in which withdrawal of immunosuppression was attempted within 2 years of liver transplantation. Tolerance meant complete immunosuppression withdrawal for at least one year without liver enzymes rising beyond twice the upper limit of normal. Donor-reactive T cell clones were identified by TCRbeta sequencing following a pre-transplant mixed lymphocyte reaction and were subsequently tracked in post-transplant blood. Of the 8 liver transplant recipients making up the studied cohort, 3 were classified as tolerant and 5 as non-tolerant. Third party-reactive TCRbeta sequences were also identified from pre-transplant MLRs to serve as an antigen-independent comparator for donor-reactive sequences. The subjects received no induction therapy and were kept on standard immunosuppression until randomization at 12-24 months post-transplant. Blood samples were collected pre-transplant, pre-randomization before withdrawal, and post-randomization after either full withdrawal or failed withdrawal. Three of the eight recipients were HCV-positive; the others were transplanted for non-autoimmune, non-viral indications.

The CDR3 covers 16 residues, taking in both the cysteine and the phenylalanine. The read is trimmed to its CDR3 DNA, 48 bases read in frame from base 1. CDR1 LGHNT and CDR2 FRNRAP are derived from the germline V gene. From V the trimming removes 4 bases and from J it removes 4 bases, while the gene matches leave 11 bases of the junction unaccounted for. Using immunoSEQ, frozen genomic DNA was subjected to high-throughput TCRbeta CDR3 sequencing, a process that included PCR amplification, mapping, bias correction and internal controls. Processing in the source paper ran as follows. Only productive rearrangements were retained, with each unique TCRbeta sequence defined by its CDR3 nucleotide sequence together with its V and J gene. A sequence counted as donor-reactive only if the sequence showed at least 5-fold expansion in CFSE-low cells compared with unstimulated pre-transplant cells and had a frequency of at least 0.01%. Minimum frequency thresholds were set for each subject based on the unstimulated sample with the lowest template count, ensuring at least 90% detection power. Repertoire turnover was measured by Jensen-Shannon divergence between the top 1000 TCRbeta sequences post- and pre-transplant. Two-sided Fisher's exact tests were used to test for changes in how often donor-reactive sequences were detected. The table was pulled from immuneACCESS by TCRdb, which kept in-frame rearrangements only. Such tables lose some clones; where checked, under half of the loss comes from unresolved V genes, and the rest has no known cause. The DNA was the basis for D and trimming; V, J and clone size are from that table. The sample table lists about 15,000 clones, 80% to 95% of them with a count of one. The ten most abundant clones make up 40% to 55% of the sample.

The paper's findings and limits, for the study overall: In most of the 8 subjects, regardless of tolerance or HCV status, circulating donor-reactive CD4 TCRbeta sequences dropped significantly post-transplant. Low numbers of available donor cells limited the measurable donor-reactive repertoire in a couple of subjects. The decline in donor-reactive sequences exceeded the decline in third party-reactive sequences, suggesting partial antigen-specific deletion that was unrelated to withdrawal success. Because allograft tissue specimens were not available, migration of donor-reactive T cells into the graft, rather than deletion, may have occurred. The conclusions were preliminary, being limited by small, heterogeneous patient numbers and by non-standardized post-transplant time points. Once repertoire turnover was taken into account, donor-reactive detection showed a significant reduction for CD4 in 7 of 8 subjects and for CD8 in 8 of 8.

The rearrangement joined TRBV12-5 to TRBJ1-1, with TRBD1 matching 8 junction bases. The origin of this receptor is a human donor who received a liver transplant. Specimen: CD8+ T cells from blood, collected before liver transplant. The base sequence is TGTGCTAGTGGTTCCCCCTTCCAGGGGGCGCCCACTGAAGCTTTCTTT. Its translation is CASGSPFQGAPTEAFF.